These 8 T cell receptor beta chains were sequenced from one sample in a study of cytomegalovirus exposure and HLA in healthy donors. The PCR had 60 Vbeta and 13 Jbeta primers. Sequenced by immunoSEQ multiplex PCR; TCRdb stores in-frame clones only, minus some. The data show under 200,000 clones, roughly 75% seen once. Specimen: PBMCs. Receptors were obtained from a man aged 40-49 years in good health and CMV-seronegative.

The chain couples TRBV29-1 to TRBJ2-3, with TRBD2 matching 8 bases. This CDR3 is built from 15 residues. Germline CDR1 SQVTM, CDR2 ANQGSEA. Trimming cost V 6 bases and J 4 bases; bases outside gene matches: 12. This CDR3 reads CSVTKTGAGADTQYF. The CDR3 DNA is TGCAGCGTCACAAAGACGGGAGCGGGGGCAGATACGCAGTATTTT.

This sequence joins TRBV7-2 and TRBJ2-5; perhaps TRBD1 as D (6 bases). The V gene lost 0 bases and the J gene lost 5 bases, with 16 bases spanning the gap. Germline loops: CDR1 SGHTA, CDR2 FQGNSA. The CDR3 consists of 16 residues. The CDR3 nucleotides are TGTGCCAGCAGCTTAGCTATCCGGCAGGGGATGGAGACCCAGTACTTC. Protein product: CASSLAIRQGMETQYF.

This chain connects TRBV14 to TRBJ1-1, with 8 bases that match TRBD1. Germline loops: CDR1 SGHDN, CDR2 FVKESK. The CDR3 contains 16 residues. V shed 6 bases, J shed 5 bases, and the junction held 14 bases outside the gene matches. CDR3 protein: CASSRRRAGGYTEAFF. CDR3 DNA: TGTGCCAGCAGTCGAAGGCGAGCAGGGGGCTATACTGAAGCTTTCTTT.

This chain uses TRBV30 with TRBJ1-1, with D tentatively TRBD1 (6 bases). This CDR3 has 14 amino acids. V dropped 2 bases and J dropped 0 bases, with 10 bases sitting between them. Germline V lookup: CDR1 GTSNPN, CDR2 SVGIG (reference sequence). The CDR3 DNA sequence: TGTGCCTGGAGTATGTGGACAGTGAACACTGAAGCTTTCTTT. This encodes CAWSMWTVNTEAFF. Full variable domain (rest looked up from reference TRBV30 and TRBJ1-1): SQTIHQWPATLVQPVGSPLSLECTVEGTSNPNLYWYRQAAGRGLQLLFYSVGIGQISSEVPQNLSASRPQDRQFILSSKKLLLSDSGFYLCAWSMWTVNTEAFFGQGTRLTVV.

V usage is TRBV27 and J usage is TRBJ1-2; weak D call: TRBD1 (6 bases). The CDR3 sequence is 13 residues long. With 2 bases removed from V and 7 bases from J, the gap between germline ends came to 11 bases. Germline CDR1 MNHEY, CDR2 SMNVEV (reference sequence). CDR3 region: CASSLEGGGGYTF. As DNA, the CDR3 is TGTGCCAGCAGTTTAGAGGGGGGGGGTGGCTACACCTTC.

The chain employs TRBV19 and TRBJ2-7; D is perhaps TRBD2 (6 bases). CDR1 is LNHDA and CDR2 is SQIVND in the germline V gene (reference sequence). The CDR3 is made up of 19 amino acids. The V and J ends lost 8 bases and 0 bases respectively, with 29 bases between them. The DNA for the CDR3 is TGTGCCAGTGCCGCCCGCAAGAATAGCGGACCCTTAAGCTCCTACGAGCAGTACTTC. Residues: CASAARKNSGPLSSYEQYF.

This sequence joins TRBV5-1 and TRBJ2-3; TRBD1 matches 9 bases. Per the germline V gene, CDR1 is SGHRS and CDR2 is YFSETQ. Germline trimming cut 3 bases from V and 2 bases from J; bases unmatched to any gene: 7. The CDR3 runs to 16 residues. CDR3 sequence (DNA): TGCGCCAGCAGCTGGGAACAGGGGGCTGCCACAGATACGCAGTATTTT. Translated, it gives CASSWEQGAATDTQYF.

The chain employs TRBV5-1 and TRBJ2-7, with 7 nucleotides matching TRBD1. Trimming cost V 8 bases and J 0 bases; bases outside gene matches: 11. In germline, CDR1 is SGHRS, CDR2 YFSETQ. The CDR3 covers 15 residues. DNA of the CDR3: TGCGCCAGTAGTACAGGGGAAAAGACCTCCTACGAGCAGTACTTC. Translated, it gives CASSTGEKTSYEQYF.